A single sample is the source of the 6 T cell receptor beta chains below, sequenced in a study of blood T cells in healthy people across ages. PCR was performed a second time for about 7 to 12 cycles using a sample-barcoded 5' primer and a J-beta primer mix. From the 5' RACE reads, TCRdb called clonotypes with MiXCR, one entry per CDR3 protein. The sample records hundreds of thousands of distinct CDR3 sequences, about 21% being singletons. The sequenced sample consisted of blood. These receptors were collected from a man in his 70s in good health.

The chain couples TRBV4-1 to TRBJ1-2; unclear D gene. The CDR3 is 15 amino acids. V was cut by 1 base and J by 4 bases, with 13 bases left in between. Looked up from germline, CDR1 is MGHRA and CDR2 is YSYEKL. CDR3 nucleotides: TGCGCCAGCAGCCAAGGGTCTGCGGGAGGCTATGGCTACACCTTC. Amino acids: CASSQGSAGGYGYTF.

Only a few counts were recorded for this clonotype. The gene calls are TRBV5-6 and TRBJ2-3, with 14 bases that match TRBD2. Unmatched junction bases numbered 5, after V lost 6 bases and J lost 2 bases. CDR3 size: 16 residues. The germline CDR1 and CDR2 sequences are SGHDT and YYEEEE. The CDR3 loop reads CASIGTSGRPTDTQYF. Here the CDR3 DNA reads TGTGCCAGCATCGGGACTAGCGGGAGACCCACAGATACGCAGTATTTT.

The V call is TRBV6-1, the J call TRBJ1-2, with D hard to call. Germline assignment: CDR1 MNHNS and CDR2 SASEGT. With 6 bases removed from V and 2 bases from J, the gap between germline ends came to 10 bases. The CDR3 extends over 13 amino acids. CDR3 amino acids: CASSEPENYGYTF. CDR3 bases: TGTGCCAGCAGCGAACCGGAAAACTATGGCTACACCTTC.

This clonotype was seen a few times. The chain uses TRBV4-1 and TRBJ2-2; 14 nucleotides match TRBD2. The germline CDR1 and CDR2 sequences are MGHRA and YSYEKL. CDR3 length equals 20 residues. V gave up 0 bases and J gave up 3 bases; unmatched junction bases: 9. The CDR3 loop is CASSQEPGLAGGGHTGELFF. As DNA, the CDR3 is TGCGCCAGCAGCCAAGAGCCCGGACTAGCGGGAGGAGGGCACACCGGGGAGCTGTTTTTT.

This clonotype was seen only a few times. V usage is TRBV7-6 and J usage is TRBJ2-3; 11 bases line up with TRBD2. After removal of 7 bases from V and 4 bases from J, the junction contained 10 bases not matched to a gene. This CDR3 is 16 amino acids long. Germline V CDR1 and CDR2: SGHVS, FNYEAQ. The CDR3 region is CASNGLAGNSADTQYF. CDR3 coding DNA: TGTGCCAGCAACGGACTAGCGGGTAACAGCGCAGATACGCAGTATTTT.

The CDR3 sequence is CSVHPRLAVNEQFF. For the CDR3, the DNA is TGCAGCGTGCACCCGAGACTAGCGGTCAATGAGCAGTTCTTC. The V gene is TRBV29-1, the J gene TRBJ2-1, with 9 bases aligning to TRBD2. The trim removed 6 bases at V and 6 bases at J, leaving 9 bases unmatched. The CDR3 loop spans 14 amino acids. Germline assignment: CDR1 SQVTM and CDR2 ANQGSEA.